The clone carrying this T cell receptor (beta chain) was seen only once. These data are taken from a study of T cell changes during pregnancy in multiple sclerosis. Using immunoSEQ multiplex PCR, the repertoire was profiled, and TCRdb retains in-frame clones only, with some absent. This table has more than 45,000 clones, approximately 92% appearing once. With 0 bases clipped from V and 1 base from J, the junction kept 1 base outside the gene matches. CDR1 and CDR2 from the germline V gene are SGDLS and YYNGEE. The CDR3 has 16 amino acids. This material consisted of CD4+ T cells from peripheral blood mononuclear cells, taken after pregnancy. The chain is built from TRBV9 and TRBJ2-2; 9 bases fit TRBD1. The source is a female donor with multiple sclerosis, enrolled in a pregnancy study. CDR3 nucleotide sequence: TGTGCCAGCAGCGTAGGGGACAGGGTGAACACCGGGGAGCTGTTTTTT. Its protein is CASSVGDRVNTGELFF.